The 14 T cell receptor beta chains below all came from one sample that was sequenced in a study of identical twins. TCRdb processed the 5' RACE reads anew with MiXCR; each CDR3 protein has one entry. Among hundreds of thousands of distinct CDR3 sequences listed, under 9% were seen once. The same sample was also used in a study of yellow fever vaccine responses in identical twins.

Sequencing was carried out using PBMCs. These receptors originate from a woman aged 18-30 years in good health.

The chain joins TRBV7-6 to TRBJ2-7; D possibly matches TRBD1 or TRBD2 (5 bases each). The germline V and J ends were trimmed by 4 bases and 6 bases, with 13 bases remaining between them. The CDR3 is 13 residues long. CDR1 is SGHVS, CDR2 FNYEAQ, per germline. CDR3 nucleotides: TGTGCCAGCAGCTCCGGCACTAGGGGCGAGCAGTACTTC. It encodes CASSSGTRGEQYF.

The V gene is TRBV29-1, the J gene TRBJ2-7; 8 bases map to TRBD1. Unmatched junction bases numbered 2, after V lost 3 bases and J lost 4 bases. CDR1 is SQVTM and CDR2 is ANQGSEA in the germline V gene. The CDR3 sequence is 12 residues long. Written as DNA, the CDR3 is TGCAGCGTTGAGACAGGGGTTTACGAGCAGTACTTC. This sequence encodes CSVETGVYEQYF.

There are a few counts of this clonotype. The CDR3 nucleotides are TGCGCCAGCAGAAGGGGCCTAGCCAACGAGCAGTACTTC. Translated, it gives CASRRGLANEQYF. This chain joins TRBV5-1 and TRBJ2-7; possibly TRBD1 or TRBD2 for D (5 bases each). V shed 5 bases and J shed 5 bases, with 14 bases lying between them. Germline V gene data show CDR1 as SGHRS and CDR2 as YFSETQ. The CDR3 is 13 residues long. Full variable domain (remainder filled in from reference TRBV5-1 and TRBJ2-7): KAGVTQTPRYLIKTRGQQVTLSCSPISGHRSVSWYQQTPGQGLQFLFEYFSETQRNKGNFPGRFSGRQFSNSRSEMNVSTLELGDSALYLCASRRGLANEQYFGPGTRLTVT.

This clonotype was seen a handful of times. The genes are TRBV7-2 and TRBJ2-2; 7 nucleotides line up with TRBD1. Germline values: CDR1 SGHTA, CDR2 FQGNSA. V gave up 1 base and J gave up 3 bases; unmatched junction bases: 5. The CDR3 consists of 16 residues. The CDR3 nucleotides are TGTGCCAGCAGCTTAGAGGGCAGGGGGTACACCGGGGAGCTGTTTTTT. This sequence encodes CASSLEGRGYTGELFF. The full variable domain, its missing parts supplied by reference TRBV7-2 and TRBJ2-2, is GAGVSQSPSNKVTEKGKDVELRCDPISGHTALYWYRQSLGQGLEFLIYFQGNSAPDKSGLPSDRFSAERTGGSVSTLTIQRTQQEDSAVYLCASSLEGRGYTGELFFGEGSRLTVL.

This clonotype was seen a few times. This chain joins TRBV6-1 and TRBJ1-2, with TRBD1 matching over 11 bases. This CDR3 comprises 13 residues. CDR1 is MNHNS and CDR2 is SASEGT in the germline V gene. The J segment lost 4 bases and the V segment lost 11 bases, leaving 6 bases of the junction unmatched. CDR3 protein: CAVGTGGIYGYTF. The CDR3 DNA sequence: TGTGCCGTAGGGACAGGGGGTATCTATGGCTACACCTTC.

Many counts were recorded for this clonotype. The chain combines TRBV11-2 with TRBJ2-5; the D gene could be TRBD1 or TRBD2 (5 bases each). The CDR3 extends over 15 amino acids. V lost 7 bases and J lost 5, with 20 bases in between. Germline CDR1 and CDR2: SGHAT and FQNNGV. The CDR3 loop reads CASTQGYTGLETQYF. The CDR3 nucleotides read TGTGCCAGCACCCAAGGGTATACGGGGCTGGAGACCCAGTACTTC.

Ten or more counts support this clonotype. The chain combines TRBV12-3 or TRBV12-4 with TRBJ2-1; the D gene is possibly TRBD2 (5 bases). The CDR3 contains 14 residues. Trimming left V 1 base short and J 8 bases short, with 12 bases between. CDR3 DNA sequence: TGTGCCAGCAGTTTAGAGGCAGGCGGGCATGAGCAGTTCTTC. Amino acids: CASSLEAGGHEQFF.

Only a few counts were recorded for this clonotype. The chain employs TRBV24-1 and TRBJ2-1; 12 bases match TRBD1. This CDR3 region has 20 residues. The V and J ends lost 2 bases and 5 bases, in that order; junction bases with no gene match: 15. From germline, CDR1 is KGHDR and CDR2 SFDVKD. The CDR3 DNA reads as TGTGCCACCAGTGATTCCAGAAGACAAGGGGACAGGGGGCTCAACAATGAGCAGTTCTTC. Amino acid sequence: CATSDSRRQGDRGLNNEQFF.

This sequence joins TRBV20-1 and TRBJ2-5; tentatively, D is TRBD1 (5 bases). Germline V gene sequence: CDR1 DFQATT, CDR2 SNEGSKA (reference sequence). Trimming cost V 5 bases and J 5 bases, with 15 bases left between them. CDR3 length: 13 residues. CDR3 region: CSASWAAGETQYF. The CDR3 DNA reads TGCAGTGCTTCCTGGGCCGCAGGGGAGACCCAGTACTTC.

This clonotype was picked up many times. The rearrangement uses TRBV3-1 and TRBJ2-1; TRBD1 might be the D (5 bases). In germline, CDR1 is LGHDT, CDR2 YNNKEL (reference sequence). This CDR3 spans 14 amino acids. Trimming stripped 1 base from V and 4 bases from J, with 8 bases between. CDR3 sequence (DNA): TGTGCCAGCAGCCAAGTGGGGCTTTACAATGAGCAGTTCTTC. Amino acid sequence: CASSQVGLYNEQFF.

The chain uses TRBV7-8 and TRBJ1-6; TRBD1 matches at 9 bases. The CDR3 is 15 residues long. Germline CDR1 and CDR2: SGHVS and FQNEAQ. V was pared by 2 bases and J by 9 bases, with 5 bases of the junction left unmatched. CDR3 loop: CASSLRGTGRSPLHF. CDR3 sequence (DNA): TGTGCCAGCAGCTTAAGAGGGACAGGGCGTTCACCCCTCCACTTT.

The CDR3 DNA sequence: TGTGCCAGCAGCTTAATCGGGCGGGGGGGCTTTGATACGCAGTATTTT. Amino acids: CASSLIGRGGFDTQYF. The V and J genes are TRBV27 and TRBJ2-3, with 9 bases lining up with TRBD2. The CDR3 has 16 residues. Germline CDR1 MNHEY, CDR2 SMNVEV (reference sequence). The V and J ends lost 6 bases and 6 bases, in that order; junction bases with no gene match: 13.

There are a few counts of this clonotype. The genes are TRBV6-1 and TRBJ1-2; no firm D call. There are 13 residues in the CDR3. Germline V gene sequence: CDR1 MNHNS, CDR2 SASEGT. Trimming took off 6 bases at V and 0 bases at J, with 8 bases between the two ends. The CDR3: CASRPTANYGYTF. The CDR3 DNA is TGTGCCAGCAGACCTACAGCTAACTATGGCTACACCTTC.

Comment on this clonotype: The junction departs from germline at one end; a sequencing error may be responsible. The chain combines TRBV3-1 with TRBJ2-7, with D possibly TRBD2 on 7 matching bases. Looked up from germline, CDR1 is LGHDT and CDR2 is YNNKEL (reference sequence). This CDR3 is built from 15 residues. The CDR3 protein is CATSPKRDKIYEQYF. The CDR3 bases are TGTGCCACCAGCCCCAAGCGGGACAAAATCTACGAGCAGTACTTC.